What follows are 8 T cell receptor beta chains derived from one specimen sequenced in a study of a mutant IDH1 vaccine in newly diagnosed glioma (dated by TCRdb to about 2021). The time point tag for this specimen amounts to: week 23, last vaccination. A 20-mer mutant IDH1 peptide at 300 micrograms in Montanide made up each vaccine dose, which was injected subcutaneously together with topical imiquimod. These receptors' targets are unknown. Libraries came from the immunoSEQ multiplex PCR assay. TCRdb took this table from immuneACCESS and kept in-frame rearrangements with V and J called. Such tables lack part of the clones; where checked against another copy, unresolved V genes explain under half of the gap, and the rest is unexplained. This sample comprises fewer than 35,000 clones, approximately 87% of them detected only once. The ten largest clones take up more than 2.5% of the sample. Sequencing was performed on PBMCs, taken from a glioma patient whose treatment included an IDH1 peptide vaccine. The receptors derive from a man between 35 and 55 years old with glioma.

The chain carries TRBV6-5 and TRBJ2-6, with D possibly TRBD1 on 5 matching bases. The germline CDR1 and CDR2 sequences are MNHEY and SVGAGI. The CDR3 contains 15 residues. The V end was cut by 6 bases, the J end by 4 bases, with 13 bases between. In DNA, the CDR3 is TGTGCCAGCAGACCGAACCAGGGCGGGGCCAACGTCCTGACTTTC. As protein: CASRPNQGGANVLTF.

This clone appeared a single time. The rearrangement links TRBV11-3 to TRBJ1-1, with no clear D. The CDR3 runs to 15 residues. V was cut by 5 bases and J by 2 bases, with 15 bases left in between. Germline V gene data show CDR1 as SGHNT and CDR2 as YENEEA. CDR3 in amino acids: CASSEGYGRNTEAFF. In DNA form, the CDR3 reads TGTGCCAGCAGCGAAGGGTACGGGAGAAACACTGAAGCTTTCTTT.

This sequence joins TRBV7-2 and TRBJ2-1, with a weak D call TRBD2 (6 bases). The CDR3 spans 14 residues. The germline CDR1 and CDR2 sequences are SGHTA and FQGNSA. Trimming took off 5 bases at V and 6 bases at J, with 14 bases between the two ends. DNA for the CDR3: TGTGCCAGCAGCCAGGGAGGTCTAGGCAATGAGCAGTTCTTC. Amino acid sequence: CASSQGGLGNEQFF.

The chain recombines TRBV5-4 with TRBJ2-5; TRBD2 agrees at 9 bases. V gave up 4 bases and J gave up 1 base; unmatched junction bases: 8. The germline V gene encodes CDR1 SGHNT and CDR2 YYREEE (reference sequence). The CDR3 contains 16 residues. CDR3 amino acids: CASSPQRGAIQETQYF. CDR3 sequence (DNA): TGTGCCAGCAGCCCACAGCGGGGGGCTATCCAAGAGACCCAGTACTTC.

The CDR3 reads CASSQDHGARGYTF. DNA of the CDR3: TGCGCCAGCAGCCAAGATCACGGGGCGCGCGGCTACACCTTC. The chain uses TRBV4-1 and TRBJ1-2; perhaps TRBD1 as D (5 bases). CDR3 length: 14 residues. Germline assignment: CDR1 MGHRA and CDR2 YSYEKL. V was shortened by 0 bases and J by 8 bases, with 13 bases between the two germline ends.

This clone was observed a single time. At one end, the junction sequence differs from germline, possibly due to a read error. The chain employs TRBV10-3 and TRBJ1-1; 7 bases agree with TRBD1. The CDR3 runs 15 residues. The V gene's germline CDR1 is ENHRY and CDR2 SYGVKD. CDR3 amino acids: CTISGRQGGNTEAFF. In nucleotides, the CDR3 is TGTACCATCAGTGGTCGACAGGGCGGGAACACTGAAGCTTTCTTT.

The chain uses TRBV6-5 and TRBJ2-7, with D hard to call. Germline V CDR1 and CDR2: MNHEY, SVGAGI. The CDR3 has 11 residues. V was pared by 2 bases and J by 7 bases, with 6 bases between. CDR3: CASSYGIEQYF. CDR3 sequence (DNA): TGTGCCAGCAGTTACGGAATAGAGCAGTACTTC.

V and J are TRBV9 and TRBJ1-4; D gene uncertain. Germline V CDR1 and CDR2: SGDLS, YYNGEE. The CDR3 sequence is 15 residues long. The ends were cut back, 0 bases at V and 5 bases at J, with 11 bases in the middle. CDR3 protein: CASSVDGTENEKLFF. CDR3 DNA sequence: TGTGCCAGCAGCGTAGACGGAACTGAGAATGAAAAACTGTTTTTT.